This paragraph reports one TCR beta chain. No antigen is known for it. The CDR3 length is 16 residues. V gave up 2 bases and J gave up 3 bases; unmatched junction bases: 5. Germline CDR1 is KGHSH and CDR2 is LQKENI. In the PCR, 60 Vbeta and 13 Jbeta primers were used. The assay was immunoSEQ multiplex PCR, and TCRdb's table has in-frame clones only and misses some. The profile covers 250,000 to 350,000 clones, with 70% to 90% appearing a single time and roughly 2% taken by the ten largest. The record originates from a study of cytomegalovirus exposure and HLA in healthy donors. Study-level points and caveats: When the data were analyzed later, several of the most significant clusters appeared to be linked to common viral pathogens.

The clonotype was recovered from a young woman in good health and CMV-seronegative. The chain combines TRBV18 with TRBJ1-5; 9 positions match TRBD1. Sequencing was carried out using PBMCs. The CDR3 coding sequence is TGTGCCAGCTCACCAACATGGGACAGGGCCAATCAGCCCCAGCATTTT. It specifies CASSPTWDRANQPQHF.